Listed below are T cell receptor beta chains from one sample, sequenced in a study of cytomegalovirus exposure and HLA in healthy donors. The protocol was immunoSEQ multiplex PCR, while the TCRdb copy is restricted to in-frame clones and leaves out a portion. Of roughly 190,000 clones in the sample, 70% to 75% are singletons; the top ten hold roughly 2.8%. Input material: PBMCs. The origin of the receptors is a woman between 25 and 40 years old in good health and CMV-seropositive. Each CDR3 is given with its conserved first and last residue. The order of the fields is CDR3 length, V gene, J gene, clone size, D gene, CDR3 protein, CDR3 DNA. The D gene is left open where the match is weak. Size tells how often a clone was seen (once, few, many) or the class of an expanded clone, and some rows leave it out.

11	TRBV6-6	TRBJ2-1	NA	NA	CASSERGEQFF	TGTGCCAGCAGTGAACGAGGTGAGCAGTTCTTC
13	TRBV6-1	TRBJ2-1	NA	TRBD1	CASSPRQGREQFF	TGTGCCAGCAGTCCCCGACAGGGAAGGGAGCAGTTCTTC
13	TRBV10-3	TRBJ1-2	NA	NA	CAISESENYGYTF	TGTGCCATCAGTGAGTCAGAGAACTATGGCTACACCTTC
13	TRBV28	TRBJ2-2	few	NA	CARRDKGAGELFF	TGTGCCAGGAGAGATAAGGGGGCCGGGGAGCTGTTTTTT
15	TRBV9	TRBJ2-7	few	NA	CASSADSTLSYEQYF	TGTGCCAGCAGCGCGGACAGCACTCTTTCCTACGAGCAGTACTTC
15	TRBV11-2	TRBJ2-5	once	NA	CASSVTGTGAETQYF	TGTGCCAGCAGCGTGACGGGGACTGGCGCAGAGACCCAGTACTTC
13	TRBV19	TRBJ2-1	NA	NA	CATRLGSYNEQFF	TGTGCCACCCGACTAGGGTCCTACAATGAGCAGTTCTTC
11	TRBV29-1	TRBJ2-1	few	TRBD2	CSVERTSVPFF	TGCAGCGTAGAACGGACTAGCGTACCGTTCTTC
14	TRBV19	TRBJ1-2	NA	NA	CASSIGGDISGYTF	TGTGCCAGTAGTATTGGGGGGGATATTAGCGGCTACACCTTC
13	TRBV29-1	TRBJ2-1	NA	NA	CSAGPTGLSEQFF	TGCAGCGCCGGTCCTACAGGGTTGAGTGAGCAGTTCTTC
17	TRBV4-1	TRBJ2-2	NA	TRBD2	CASSQYPSGSGDGELFF	TGCGCCAGCAGCCAATACCCTAGCGGGAGTGGCGACGGGGAGCTGTTTTTT
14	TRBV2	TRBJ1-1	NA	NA	CASSAPGGDTEAFF	TGTGCCAGCAGTGCACCAGGAGGTGACACTGAAGCTTTCTTT
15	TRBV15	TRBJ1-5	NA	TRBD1	CATSSRLQGQEPQHF	TGTGCCACCAGCAGTCGACTACAGGGGCAGGAGCCCCAGCATTTT
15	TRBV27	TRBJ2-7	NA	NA	CASSLSDPGVYEQYF	TGTGCCAGCAGTTTATCGGATCCGGGGGTCTACGAGCAGTACTTC
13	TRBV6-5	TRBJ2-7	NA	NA	CASRRDHTYEQYF	TGTGCCAGCAGGCGGGACCACACCTACGAGCAGTACTTC